This T cell receptor beta chain was retrieved from a study of radiotherapy plus CTLA-4 blockade in lung cancer. As for the study in general: In approximately 17% of patients, objective responses were seen; 31% had disease control.

About this clone itself: The antigen remains undetermined.

Here immunoSEQ multiplex PCR was the method, and the copy in TCRdb shows in-frame clones only, minus some. The sample has fewer than 90,000 clones; roughly four fifths are singletons. Focal radiation plus CTLA-4 blockade with ipilimumab was given to patients with chemo-refractory metastatic non-small-cell lung cancer. V lost 0 bases, J lost 3 bases, and 0 bases lay in between. Germline CDR1 and CDR2: SEHNR and FQNEAQ (reference sequence). The CDR3 consists of 13 residues. General observations from the study: Early clonal dynamics of blood T cells, together with interferon-beta, were reported as the best response predictor.

The sequenced sample was peripheral blood, obtained from a patient treated with radiotherapy plus ipilimumab. The receptor was derived from a human donor with non-small cell lung cancer who had stable disease on radiotherapy plus ipilimumab. The rearrangement joins TRBV7-9 to TRBJ2-6; D is unresolved. CDR3 coding DNA: TGTGCCAGCAGCTTAGCTGGGGCCAACGTCCTGACTTTC. This sequence encodes CASSLAGANVLTF.